These 27 T cell receptor beta chains originate from one sample sequenced in a study of molecular identifiers for immune sequencing clone quantification. TCRdb reprocessed the PCR reads with MiXCR, giving one entry per CDR3 protein. The sample holds over 600,000 distinct CDR3 sequences, 20% seen once. The sequenced sample consisted of naive CD8+ T cells from blood, with Jurkat cell RNA spiked in. Subset indicated: FACS-sorted CD8+CD4-CCR7+CD45RA+ naive T cells. The receptors come from a human donor in good health. Some libraries in this study had Jurkat cell RNA spiked in.

Details on this clonotype: This may come from a read error, since a much larger clone is one base off. V gene TRBV27 combines with J gene TRBJ2-3; no clear D gene. Trimming pared 4 bases from V and 0 bases from J, leaving 14 bases between. This CDR3 spans 16 amino acids. Germline assignment: CDR1 MNHEY and CDR2 SMNVEV (reference sequence). CDR3 region: CASSSSPSASTDTQYF. The CDR3 bases are TGTGCCAGCAGTTCCTCCCCAAGCGCCAGCACAGATACGCAGTATTTT.

This clonotype was recorded a few times. CDR3 sequence (DNA): TGTGCCAGCAGTGCAGACAGGGATGGGGTTGAAAAACTGTTTTTT. It encodes CASSADRDGVEKLFF. This chain joins TRBV27 and TRBJ1-4; 7 bases align to TRBD1. Germline V CDR1 and CDR2: MNHEY, SMNVEV (reference sequence). This CDR3 is built from 15 residues. The V gene end was trimmed by 5 bases and the J gene end by 7 bases; junction bases not matched to a gene: 10.

This clonotype was detected once. The CDR3 bases are TGTGCCACCAGCAGAGATATCGGGGATCAATGGCAGTACTTC. The encoded protein is CATSRDIGDQWQYF. The chain uses TRBV15 and TRBJ2-7, with D perhaps TRBD2 (5 bases). CDR1 is LNHNV, CDR2 YYDKDF, per germline (reference sequence). There are 14 residues in the CDR3. Trimming took 0 bases from V and 9 from J, leaving 15 bases between them.

Only a few counts were recorded for this clonotype. The rearrangement links TRBV11-2 to TRBJ2-1, with 8 nucleotides matching TRBD2. This CDR3 spans 11 amino acids. Trimming took 5 bases from V and 10 from J; bases not matched to a gene: 1. Per germline, CDR1 SGHAT and CDR2 FQNNGV. CDR3 nucleotide sequence: TGTGCCAGCAGCCAGCGGGAGGAGCAGTTCTTC. Amino acids: CASSQREEQFF.

This clonotype was seen at least ten times. This chain uses TRBV29-1 with TRBJ2-1, with D unresolved. The V end lost 3 bases, the J end lost 8 bases, and 17 bases lay between the germline ends. Per the germline V gene, CDR1 is SQVTM and CDR2 is ANQGSEA. The CDR3 has 14 amino acids. The chain's CDR3 is CSVEGRSLFDEQFF. CDR3 sequence (DNA): TGCAGCGTTGAGGGCCGGAGCCTCTTCGATGAGCAGTTCTTC.

The chain is built from TRBV27 and TRBJ2-7; D may be TRBD1 (5 bases). V lost 1 base and J lost 5, with 9 bases in between. CDR1 and CDR2 (germline): MNHEY, SMNVEV (reference sequence). The CDR3 length is 13 residues. Here the CDR3 DNA reads TGTGCCAGCAGTTTATATACAGGCGACGAGCAGTACTTC. It codes for CASSLYTGDEQYF.

The rearrangement links TRBV6-1 to TRBJ2-7; D possibly uses TRBD1 or TRBD2 (5 bases each). From germline, CDR1 is MNHNS and CDR2 SASEGT. V dropped 10 bases and J dropped 4 bases, with 11 bases sitting between them. The CDR3 is 11 residues long. In DNA, the CDR3 is TGTGCCACCTCTTGGGGGTACGAGCAGTACTTC. As protein: CATSWGYEQYF.

There are many counts of this clonotype. This chain joins TRBV4-1 and TRBJ2-7; no clear D gene. V gave up 2 bases and J gave up 4 bases, with 18 bases separating them. Per germline, CDR1 MGHRA and CDR2 YSYEKL. There are 16 residues in the CDR3. The chain's CDR3 is CASSQRLPPRSYEQYF. The CDR3, as DNA: TGCGCCAGCAGCCAACGCCTACCCCCGAGGAGTTACGAGCAGTACTTC.

The chain employs TRBV25-1 and TRBJ2-2; a weak D match, TRBD2 (5 bases). The CDR3 consists of 15 residues. Germline CDR1 reads MGHDK; CDR2 reads SYGVNS. Trimming left V 3 bases short and J 8 bases short, with 16 bases between. The CDR3 bases are TGTGCCAGCAGTGAGGTTCGGGGTGCCCCGGGGGAGCTGTTTTTT. It yields the protein CASSEVRGAPGELFF.

A single count supports this clonotype. Possible read error: a much larger clone is one base away. J is TRBJ1-1 and V is TRBV5-1; 12 nucleotides align to TRBD1. The CDR3 runs 15 residues. Germline loops: CDR1 SGHRS, CDR2 YFSETQ. The CDR3 region is CTSSLGQGAIPEAFF. The CDR3 DNA sequence: TGCACCAGCAGCTTGGGACAGGGGGCGATTCCTGAAGCTTTCTTT.

V usage is TRBV4-3 and J usage is TRBJ2-7, with a weak D call TRBD1 (6 bases). The length of the CDR3 is 15 residues. Trimming left V 0 bases short and J 3 bases short, with 12 bases between. Per germline, CDR1 LGHNA and CDR2 YSLEER. CDR3 bases: TGCGCCAGCAGCCAAGACTCCAGGGGAAACTACGAGCAGTACTTC. This encodes CASSQDSRGNYEQYF.

This chain joins TRBV13 and TRBJ2-3; 8 nucleotides line up with TRBD2. Unmatched junction bases numbered 9, after V lost 4 bases and J lost 3 bases. The CDR3 covers 16 residues. Germline V gene data show CDR1 as PRHDT and CDR2 as FYEKMQ (reference sequence). The DNA of the CDR3 is TGTGCCAGCAGCTCCTTGCGCGGGGGGAATACAGATACGCAGTATTTT. It yields the protein CASSSLRGGNTDTQYF.

V gene TRBV7-6 combines with J gene TRBJ2-7; 9 bases map to TRBD1. Trimming at V came to 8 bases and at J to 5 bases, leaving 10 bases not matched to a gene. The V gene's germline CDR1 is SGHVS and CDR2 FNYEAQ. This CDR3 has 14 amino acids. CDR3 protein: CASCSRDRVHEQYF. CDR3 nucleotide sequence: TGTGCCAGCTGCTCCCGGGACAGGGTCCACGAGCAGTACTTC.

This clonotype has just a few counts. A read error is possible here, since a much larger clone lies one base away. Likely a read error: the CDR3 ends without its conserved phenylalanine or tryptophan. The chain employs TRBV20-1 and TRBJ1-5, with TRBD1 identical over 7 bases. The CDR3 totals 14 residues. The germline V gene encodes CDR1 DFQATT and CDR2 SNEGSKA (reference sequence). Trimming took 6 bases from V and 3 from J; bases not matched to a gene: 8. The CDR3 region is CSAGGTVNNQPQHL. DNA for the CDR3: TGCAGTGCAGGGGGGACAGTAAACAATCAGCCCCAGCATCTT.

This clonotype has only one observation. Possible read error: a much larger clone is one base away. The chain employs TRBV7-9 and TRBJ1-5; D possibly corresponds to TRBD1 (6 bases). CDR1 SEHNR and CDR2 FQNEAQ come from the germline V gene (reference sequence). This CDR3 is built from 15 residues. V was cut by 3 bases and J by 9 bases, with 18 bases left in between. DNA for the CDR3: TGTGCCAGCAGCTTGGATACAGGGCTTGGTCGGCCCCAGCATTTT. Its protein is CASSLDTGLGRPQHF.

This clonotype occurred many times. J is TRBJ2-7 and V is TRBV30; D gene ambiguous. Looked up from germline, CDR1 is GTSNPN and CDR2 is SVGIG (reference sequence). The V end was cut by 0 bases, the J end by 5 bases, with 8 bases between. The CDR3 runs 12 residues. The CDR3: CAWSVARDEQYF. CDR3 DNA: TGTGCCTGGAGTGTAGCGAGAGACGAGCAGTACTTC.

This clonotype was detected ten times or more. J is TRBJ2-7 and V is TRBV5-1; D is undetermined. The CDR3 totals 12 residues. The germline V gene has CDR1 SGHRS and CDR2 YFSETQ. The ends were cut back, 5 bases at V and 3 bases at J, with 9 bases in the middle. CDR3 amino acids: CASSYGDYEQYF. CDR3 nucleotides: TGCGCCAGCAGTTACGGAGACTACGAGCAGTACTTC.

On this clonotype: A single base separates this from a much larger clone, so it may be a read error. The chain combines TRBV27 with TRBJ2-7; D ambiguous. From germline, CDR1 is MNHEY and CDR2 SMNVEV (reference sequence). The CDR3 spans 13 residues. For the CDR3, the DNA is TGTTCCAGCAGTTTATCGTCCATTAGGGAGCAGTACTTC. Encoded protein: CSSSLSSIREQYF.

This clonotype was counted between two and nine times. The chain recombines TRBV4-3 with TRBJ2-2; D unresolved. The V gene's germline CDR1 is LGHNA and CDR2 YSLEER. Trimming left V 0 bases short and J 1 base short, with 12 bases between. This CDR3 comprises 17 residues. CDR3 bases: TGCGCCAGCAGCCAAGACCGTCAGACGGGGAACACCGGGGAGCTGTTTTTT. Its protein is CASSQDRQTGNTGELFF.

The table lists this clonotype with a few counts. This chain joins TRBV6-5 and TRBJ2-2; D not resolved. This CDR3 has 19 residues. The V gene's germline CDR1 is MNHEY and CDR2 SVGAGI. The V end was cut by 4 bases, the J end by 0 bases, with 21 bases between. CDR3 loop: CASSFEELSRNANTGELFF. The CDR3 DNA reads TGTGCCAGCAGTTTTGAAGAACTTAGCAGAAATGCGAACACCGGGGAGCTGTTTTTT.

V is TRBV29-1 and J is TRBJ2-1, with TRBD2 as a possible D gene (5 bases). V lost 3 bases to trimming and J lost 0 bases, with 15 bases between them. From germline, CDR1 is SQVTM and CDR2 ANQGSEA. This CDR3 spans 16 amino acids. The CDR3 loop reads CSVDVSGSSSYNEQFF. Here the CDR3 DNA reads TGCAGCGTTGATGTTTCGGGGTCTAGCTCCTACAATGAGCAGTTCTTC.

As concerns this clonotype: The conserved final phenylalanine or tryptophan is absent from the CDR3, which likely points to a read error. The rearrangement joins TRBV5-3 to TRBJ1-3; 7 bases match TRBD1. TRBV5-3 is labeled an ORF, and its function is uncertain. CDR3 length: 16 amino acids. V trimming: 8 bases; J trimming: 3 bases; junction bases outside the gene matches: 14. CDR3 region: CASSPWDRLYGNTIYL. CDR3 nucleotides: TGTGCCAGCAGCCCCTGGGACAGACTTTATGGAAACACCATATATCTT.

This clonotype has at least ten counts. The genes are TRBV7-2 and TRBJ1-1; 7 bases align to TRBD1. J lost 3 bases, V lost 5 bases, and 6 bases had no gene match. The CDR3 consists of 14 residues. Germline V gene lookup returns CDR1 SGHTA and CDR2 FQGNSA. The CDR3 DNA follows: TGTGCCAGCAGCAGGACAGGTGGACACACTGAAGCTTTCTTT. Protein sequence: CASSRTGGHTEAFF.

This clonotype was recorded at least ten times. The chain employs TRBV20-1 and TRBJ2-5; D might be TRBD2 (6 bases). This CDR3 has 14 residues. Germline V gives CDR1 DFQATT, CDR2 SNEGSKA (reference sequence). V lost 5 bases and J 5 bases, leaving 18 bases between the germline ends. This CDR3 reads CSAAYLRREETQYF. The CDR3 DNA reads TGCAGTGCTGCCTACCTACGGAGGGAGGAGACCCAGTACTTC.

This clonotype was picked up many times. The V and J genes are TRBV29-1 and TRBJ2-4; D tentatively reads TRBD1 or TRBD2 (6 bases each). Trimming removed 1 base from V and 7 bases from J, with 14 bases in between. Germline values: CDR1 SQVTM, CDR2 ANQGSEA. The CDR3 loop spans 14 amino acids. The CDR3 reads CSVEGWGADNIQYF. CDR3 sequence (DNA): TGCAGCGTTGAAGGTTGGGGGGCAGATAACATTCAGTACTTC.

This clonotype was seen at least ten times. The chain links TRBV3-1 to TRBJ2-3, with unresolved D. V shed 0 bases and J shed 4 bases, with 5 bases lying between them. CDR3 length: 13 residues. Germline V gene data show CDR1 as LGHDT and CDR2 as YNNKEL (reference sequence). CDR3 residues: CASSQDPPDTQYF. The CDR3 DNA reads TGTGCCAGCAGCCAAGACCCGCCAGATACGCAGTATTTT.

This clonotype was recorded at least ten times. This chain links TRBV12-3 or TRBV12-4 with TRBJ2-5; 15 nucleotides agree with TRBD2. CDR3 length: 20 amino acids. V shed 6 bases, J shed 4 bases, and the junction held 18 bases outside the gene matches. CDR3 region: CASSAPPGLAGGSPRETQYF. The CDR3 coding sequence is TGTGCCAGCAGCGCTCCACCGGGACTAGCGGGAGGTTCCCCAAGAGAGACCCAGTACTTC.